The sample holds one count of the clone carrying this T cell receptor (beta chain). CDR1 is LNHNV, CDR2 YYDKDF, per germline (reference sequence). J gave up 9 bases and V 0 bases, and 4 bases lay outside the gene matches. CDR3 size: 16 residues. Through a sample-barcoded 5' primer and a J-beta primer mix, a second PCR was run for roughly 6 to 11 cycles. TCRdb reanalysed the 5' RACE reads using MiXCR and keeps one entry per CDR3 protein. The top ten clones hold 13% of a sample with around 850,000 distinct CDR3 sequences, around 36% of them seen once. These data are taken from a study of blood T cells in healthy people across ages. Donors were healthy Caucasian individuals from Russia aged roughly 6 to 90. About 9.6 milliliters of peripheral blood were drawn from each donor into EDTA-treated tubes.

Sequenced input: blood. The gene calls are TRBV15 and TRBJ2-1; 14 bases are shared with TRBD2. This TCR was recovered from a man between 18 and 35 years old in good health. CDR3 in amino acids: CATSRDRLAGGGEQFF. CDR3 nucleotide sequence: TGTGCCACCAGCAGAGATAGACTAGCGGGGGGGGGTGAGCAGTTCTTC. The variable domain in full, with the rest retrieved from reference TRBV15 and TRBJ2-1, is DAMVIQNPRYQVTQFGKPVTLSCSQTLNHNVMYWYQQKSSQAPKLLFHYYDKDFNNEADTPDNFQSRRPNTSFCFLDIRSPGLGDTAMYLCATSRDRLAGGGEQFFGPGTRLTVL.